These T cell receptor beta chains were read from a single sample in a study of blood T cells in healthy people across ages. Via MiXCR, TCRdb re-called the 5' RACE reads, giving one row per CDR3 protein. The profile shows roughly 700,000 distinct CDR3 sequences, approximately 29% of them singletons. Material for sequencing was blood. These receptors were collected from a woman aged 80 or over in good health. Both conserved end residues are part of each CDR3. Each record gives: J gene, D gene, V gene, clone size, CDR3 DNA, CDR3 protein. D genes are given only for firm matches. Clone size is not always given. Where it is, it says once, few, many or a class for expanded clones.

TRBJ2-5	.	TRBV6-1	.	TGTGCCAGCAGAGTTATGGGCCTGAGAAGGACCCAGTACTTC	CASRVMGLRRTQYF
TRBJ2-5	.	TRBV7-9	many	TGTGCCAGCAGCTTAGGGGGGGCAGAGGAGACCCAGTACTTC	CASSLGGAEETQYF
TRBJ2-7	.	TRBV6-5	.	TGTGCCAGCAGTCTCTTAGACACGTCCTACGAGCAGTACTTC	CASSLLDTSYEQYF
TRBJ2-7	TRBD1	TRBV6-6	many	TGTGCCACCCGGACAGGGGGCTCATACGAGCAGTACTTC	CATRTGGSYEQYF
TRBJ2-5	.	TRBV20-1	.	TGCAGTGCTCCCACCGGGGCAGTTGGGAAGACCCAGTACTTC	CSAPTGAVGKTQYF
TRBJ1-5	.	TRBV12-3/TRBV12-4	.	TGTGCCAGCAGTTTATCGGGGAACAAGCCCCAGCATTTT	CASSLSGNKPQHF
TRBJ1-1	TRBD1	TRBV6-2/TRBV6-3	.	TGTGCCAGCAGCTATCCCCGGACAGGATTGAACACTGAAGCTTTCTTT	CASSYPRTGLNTEAFF
TRBJ1-2	.	TRBV30	many	TGTGCCTACAATTCGGGGGCTAAGTATGGCTACACCTTC	CAYNSGAKYGYTF
TRBJ2-3	.	TRBV7-9	many	TGTGCCAGCAGCTTGGATGGGCCAGATACGCAGTATTTT	CASSLDGPDTQYF
TRBJ1-4	.	TRBV25-1	few	TGTGCCAGCAGTGAACCAGGTGATCGGGAAAAACTGTTTTTT	CASSEPGDREKLFF
TRBJ1-4	TRBD1	TRBV7-9	.	TGTGCCAGCAGCACCGACAGGGAGGGTAATGAAAAACTGTTTTTT	CASSTDREGNEKLFF
TRBJ1-2	TRBD1	TRBV6-5	many	TGTGCCAGCAGTTACTTGGAGGGGGCGGGTGGCTACACCTTC	CASSYLEGAGGYTF
TRBJ2-3	TRBD1	TRBV19	.	TGTGCCAGTAGGTTGACAGGGGCAAGAGATACGCAGTATTTT	CASRLTGARDTQYF
TRBJ2-3	.	TRBV29-1	.	TGCAGCGTTGCTAGCACAGATACGCAGTATTTT	CSVASTDTQYF
TRBJ2-3	.	TRBV7-6	many	TGTGCCAGCAGCTTAGAGCAGGGGCCCATGGATACGCAGTATTTT	CASSLEQGPMDTQYF
TRBJ2-1	TRBD2	TRBV10-3	.	TGTGCCGTCAGTGTCGGGGGGAATGAGCAGATCTTC	CAVSVGGNEQIF
TRBJ2-7	TRBD1	TRBV2	many	TGTGCCAGCAGGGGGACAGGGTTTTCCGATGGCCCCTACGAGCAGTACTTC	CASRGTGFSDGPYEQYF
TRBJ2-3	.	TRBV7-9	many	TGTGCCAGCAGCTCCGGGTTTAAAGATACGCAGTATTTT	CASSSGFKDTQYF
TRBJ2-3	.	TRBV5-1	many	TGCGCCAGCAGCCCTACGGCCGTCCTCAGCACAGATACGCAGTATTTT	CASSPTAVLSTDTQYF
TRBJ2-1	.	TRBV24-1	many	TGTGCCACCAGTGGTACCGGGACTTTACCTTCCTACAATGAGCAGTTCTTC	CATSGTGTLPSYNEQFF
TRBJ2-1	.	TRBV7-2	many	TGTGCCAGCAGCTTCCCAGGCAGTTACAATGAGCAGTTCTTC	CASSFPGSYNEQFF
TRBJ1-2	.	TRBV3-1	.	TGTGCCAGCAGCCAAGATAGGTCAGGGACTGGCTACACCTTC	CASSQDRSGTGYTF
TRBJ1-4	.	TRBV5-6	.	TGTGCCAGCAGCCCCGCTGGGGGGCAAGGAAAACTGTTTTTT	CASSPAGGQGKLFF
TRBJ2-5	TRBD2	TRBV15	many	TGTGCCACCAGCCCGGGGAGGGCGGACCAAGAGACCCAGTACTTC	CATSPGRADQETQYF
TRBJ2-2	.	TRBV5-1	few	TGCGCCAGCAGCTTGGAGGGACGCGGGGTCCGGGAGCTGTTTTTT	CASSLEGRGVRELFF